This TCR beta chain was sequenced during a study of molecular identifiers for immune sequencing clone quantification. Findings and limits, study-wide: Should identical TCR molecules share a barcode, the sizes of highly expanded clones could be underestimated.

This clonotype was detected ten times or more. Its target is unknown. Libraries from naive CD8 cells were generated from about 20,000 to 1,000,000 sorted cells (with 10%, 30% or 50% RNA). Via MiXCR, TCRdb re-called the PCR reads, giving one row per CDR3 protein. The repertoire holds 60,000 to 70,000 distinct CDR3 sequences, with around 17% as singletons. The germline CDR1 and CDR2 sequences are GTSNPN and SVGIG (reference sequence). Trimming stripped 0 bases from V and 5 bases from J, with 8 bases between. This CDR3 contains 12 residues. Specimen: naive CD8+ T cells from blood, with Jurkat cell RNA spiked in. Subset in this sample: FACS-sorted CD8+CD4-CCR7+CD45RA+ naive T cells. This chain connects TRBV30 to TRBJ2-7, with D uncertain. The clonotype originates from a human donor in good health. Some libraries in this study had Jurkat cell RNA spiked in. The CDR3 protein is CAWSVAADEQYF. As DNA, the CDR3 is TGTGCCTGGAGTGTCGCGGCGGACGAGCAGTACTTC.